These 21 T cell receptor beta chains were all obtained from the same sample, sequenced in a study of blood T cell repertoires in COVID-19 (dated by TCRdb to the early 2020s). Library generation was performed with the immunoSEQ multiplex PCR assay. What TCRdb holds here is the immuneACCESS table cut down to in-frame rearrangements. Part of the clones is not present; checked against another copy, under half of the missing clones reflect an unresolved V gene, and the others are unexplained. Within this sample are approximately 70,000 clones, with 82% of them counted one time only. The ten largest make up approximately 13% of the sample. The sample comprised peripheral blood. The source of these receptors is a woman of 80 years or more with acute or convalescent COVID-19.

CDR3 nucleotide sequence: TGTGCCAGCAGCGCCCGGGACAGGGAGACCTATAATTCACCCCTCCACTTT. Translating gives CASSARDRETYNSPLHF. The chain links TRBV9 to TRBJ1-6, with 9 bases matching TRBD1. The CDR3 covers 17 residues. Germline assignment: CDR1 SGDLS and CDR2 YYNGEE. Unmatched junction bases numbered 6, after V lost 3 bases and J lost 2 bases. Using reference TRBV9 and TRBJ1-6 for the parts outside the CDR3, the full variable domain is DSGVTQTPKHLITATGQRVTLRCSPRSGDLSVYWYQQSLDQGLQFLIQYYNGEERAKGNILERFSAQQFPDLHSELNLSSLELGDSALYFCASSARDRETYNSPLHFGNGTRLTVT.

This chain connects TRBV3-1 (or the pseudogene TRBV3-2) to TRBJ2-7, with TRBD1 matching 8 bases. With V trimmed by 4 bases and J by 6 bases, 17 bases remained unmatched. Germline-derived CDR1 and CDR2 are LGHDT and YNNKEL (reference sequence). This CDR3 has 17 amino acids. The chain's CDR3 is CASSPPRFDRGFGEQYF. DNA of the CDR3: TGTGCCAGCAGCCCCCCGAGGTTCGACAGGGGATTTGGCGAGCAGTACTTC.

The chain combines TRBV5-1 with TRBJ2-7; 15 nucleotides match TRBD2. Germline CDR1 is SGHRS and CDR2 is YFSETQ. Trimming at V came to 4 bases and at J to 4 bases, leaving 9 bases not matched to a gene. This CDR3 is 17 amino acids long. In nucleotides, the CDR3 is TGCGCCAGCAGCGGCCACGGACTAGCGGGAGGGCGGTACGAGCAGTACTTC. It codes for CASSGHGLAGGRYEQYF.

The V gene is TRBV28, the J gene TRBJ2-3; TRBD1 might be the D (5 bases). The CDR3 length is 15 residues. Germline loops: CDR1 MDHEN, CDR2 SYDVKM. Trimming pared 3 bases from V and 4 bases from J, leaving 14 bases between. CDR3 nucleotide sequence: TGTGCCAGCAGTTTGGGGCAGGGTGAATCAGATACGCAGTATTTT. Its translation: CASSLGQGESDTQYF.

The chain employs TRBV2 and TRBJ1-1; D not certain. The CDR3 contains 14 residues. Germline CDR1 and CDR2: SNHLY and FYNNEI. The germline V and J ends were trimmed by 2 bases and 5 bases, with 12 bases remaining between them. The DNA for the CDR3 is TGTGCCAGCAGTGAATGGAGCAGTCTTACTGAAGCTTTCTTT. Residues: CASSEWSSLTEAFF. Full variable domain (missing parts from reference TRBV2 and TRBJ1-1): EPEVTQTPSHQVTQMGQEVILRCVPISNHLYFYWYRQILGQKVEFLVSFYNNEISEKSEIFDDQFSVERPDGSNFTLKIRSTKLEDSAMYFCASSEWSSLTEAFFGQGTRLTVV.

This clone was recorded once. The rearrangement links TRBV12-3 or TRBV12-4 to TRBJ2-1; weak D call: TRBD2 (6 bases). The CDR3 loop spans 13 amino acids. Trimming took 3 bases from V and 7 from J, leaving 10 bases between them. This CDR3 reads CASSFLARNEQFF. The CDR3 bases are TGTGCCAGCAGTTTTCTAGCGCGTAATGAGCAGTTCTTC.

About this clone: Additional DNA sequences in this sample encode the identical CDR3. The chain joins TRBV6-4 to TRBJ2-1; TRBD2 aligns across 13 bases. J lost 6 bases, V lost 5 bases, and 4 bases had no gene match. The CDR3 runs 15 residues. Per germline, CDR1 MRHNA and CDR2 SNTAGT. Here the CDR3 reads CASSLGLAGINEQFF. For the CDR3, the DNA is TGTGCCAGCAGTTTGGGACTAGCGGGAATCAATGAGCAGTTCTTC.

The V gene is TRBV5-1, the J gene TRBJ2-6, with D hard to call. Trimming stripped 1 base from V and 0 bases from J, with 8 bases between. Germline V gives CDR1 SGHRS, CDR2 YFSETQ. The CDR3 is 16 amino acids. The CDR3 here is CASSLNGDSGANVLTF. CDR3 bases: TGCGCCAGCAGCTTGAACGGAGACTCTGGGGCCAACGTCCTGACTTTC.

This clone was observed a few times. This sequence joins TRBV6-2 or TRBV6-3 and TRBJ2-3, with 8 bases lining up with TRBD2. The CDR3 loop spans 17 amino acids. With V trimmed by 0 bases and J by 5 bases, 10 bases remained unmatched. Germline assignment: CDR1 MNHEY and CDR2 SVGEGT. CDR3 region: CASSYSTLAGKIDTQYF. In nucleotides, the CDR3 is TGTGCCAGCAGTTACTCGACGTTAGCGGGAAAAATAGATACGCAGTATTTT.

V gene TRBV6-1 combines with J gene TRBJ2-3, with 14 bases fitting TRBD2. CDR3 length: 17 amino acids. Germline values: CDR1 MNHNS, CDR2 SASEGT. V lost 4 bases, J lost 3 bases, and 6 bases stayed unmatched. The CDR3 here is CASSVLRTSGRTDTQYF. CDR3 DNA sequence: TGTGCCAGCAGTGTCTTGCGGACTAGCGGGAGGACAGATACGCAGTATTTT.

The J gene is TRBJ2-7, the V gene TRBV12-2; TRBD2, the table's D call, lacks a check against the DNA. TRBV12-2 is flagged as a pseudogene. CDR3 length: 15 residues. In DNA form, the CDR3 reads TGTGCAAGTCGCCCGATTAGAGCGGGACTGTACGAGCAGTACTTC. Residues: CASRPIRAGLYEQYF.

Here the CDR3 reads CASSIVAGAMNTEAFF. The CDR3 bases are TGTGCCAGTAGTATAGTTGCAGGGGCCATGAACACTGAAGCTTTCTTT. This chain links TRBV19 with TRBJ1-1; TRBD1 might be the D (6 bases). The ends were cut back, 1 base at V and 0 bases at J, with 12 bases in the middle. The CDR3 is made up of 16 amino acids. Per the germline V gene, CDR1 is LNHDA and CDR2 is SQIVND (reference sequence). The full variable domain, with the rest looked up from reference TRBV19 and TRBJ1-1, is DGGITQSPKYLFRKEGQNVTLSCEQNLNHDAMYWYRQDPGQGLRLIYYSQIVNDFQKGDIAEGYSVSREKKESFPLTVTSAQKNPTAFYLCASSIVAGAMNTEAFFGQGTRLTVV.

The rearrangement uses TRBV19 and TRBJ1-6; D is perhaps TRBD1 (6 bases). CDR1 and CDR2 from the germline V gene are LNHDA and SQIVND (reference sequence). The CDR3 has 15 residues. Trimming left V 3 bases short and J 7 bases short, with 13 bases between. Written as DNA, the CDR3 is TGTGCCAGTAGTATCCAGCGGCAGGGGAATTCACCCCTCCACTTT. Its protein product is CASSIQRQGNSPLHF.

The CDR3 here is CASSLTLDRGGEKLFF. The CDR3 DNA reads as TGTGCCAGCTCGCTTACCCTGGACAGGGGGGGGGAAAAACTGTTTTTT. The chain joins TRBV7-8 to TRBJ1-4, with 10 nucleotides matching TRBD1. CDR1 is SGHVS and CDR2 is FQNEAQ in the germline V gene. V shed 8 bases, J shed 8 bases, and the junction held 14 bases outside the gene matches. This CDR3 is built from 16 residues.

The J gene is TRBJ2-5, the V gene TRBV7-9, with D possibly matching TRBD2 (6 bases). Trimming stripped 1 base from V and 5 bases from J, with 11 bases between. The CDR3 runs 14 residues. Germline V gene sequence: CDR1 SEHNR, CDR2 FQNEAQ (reference sequence). The CDR3 loop reads CASSLGGGGETQYF. The CDR3 nucleotides read TGTGCCAGCAGCTTAGGGGGAGGAGGGGAGACCCAGTACTTC.

This clone came up a few times. The genes are TRBV2 and TRBJ2-7; 7 positions agree with TRBD2. V lost 8 bases and J lost 3; bases outside the gene matches: 19. Germline V lookup: CDR1 SNHLY, CDR2 FYNNEI. CDR3 length equals 17 residues. DNA for the CDR3: TGTGCCAGCTACCCTTTTCCTAGCGGATTTCAACGCTACGAGCAGTACTTC. Its protein product is CASYPFPSGFQRYEQYF.

This chain joins TRBV25-1 and TRBJ2-1, with 9 bases identical to TRBD1. Trimming took 7 bases from V and 9 from J; bases not matched to a gene: 19. CDR3 length equals 17 residues. Germline loops: CDR1 MGHDK, CDR2 SYGVNS. CDR3 bases: TGTGCCAGCACCCGCCCCGGGGGAACAGGGGGCTGGAGTGAGCAGTTCTTC. Translating gives CASTRPGGTGGWSEQFF.

The table lists this clone with a few counts. V usage is TRBV7-2 and J usage is TRBJ2-7, with 13 bases that match TRBD2. Trimming took 6 bases from V and 3 from J; bases not matched to a gene: 8. The CDR3 has 16 residues. Germline CDR1 and CDR2: SGHTA and FQGNSA. The CDR3 DNA follows: TGTGCCAGCAGTCGTCGGACTAGCGGGAGCTTCTACGAGCAGTACTTC. Amino acids: CASSRRTSGSFYEQYF.

The chain combines TRBV4-2 with TRBJ1-1; 7 nucleotides match TRBD1. The V gene end was trimmed by 1 base and the J gene end by 3 bases; junction bases not matched to a gene: 11. Germline V gene lookup returns CDR1 LGHNA and CDR2 YNFKEQ. The CDR3 spans 17 residues. CDR3 nucleotide sequence: TGTGCCAGCAGCCAAGTGAGGGTGACAGGGAGGTACACTGAAGCTTTCTTT. Its protein product is CASSQVRVTGRYTEAFF.

The V call is TRBV6-4, the J call TRBJ2-3; possibly TRBD1 for D (6 bases). Germline loops: CDR1 MRHNA, CDR2 SNTAGT. The germline V and J ends were trimmed by 4 bases and 3 bases, with 8 bases remaining between them. There are 13 residues in the CDR3. CDR3 protein: CASSADRTDTQYF. The CDR3 nucleotides are TGTGCCAGCAGTGCGGACAGAACAGATACGCAGTATTTT.

The chain employs TRBV18 and TRBJ2-7; D is possibly TRBD1 (6 bases). Looked up from germline, CDR1 is KGHSH and CDR2 is LQKENI. The CDR3 runs 18 residues. The ends were cut back, 4 bases at V and 3 bases at J, with 25 bases in the middle. The CDR3 loop is CASSLRQPLRDTIYEQYF. DNA for the CDR3: TGTGCCAGCTCACTGCGGCAACCTTTACGGGACACAATCTACGAGCAGTACTTC. Variable domain in full (rest from reference TRBV18 and TRBJ2-7): NAGVMQNPRHLVRRRGQEARLRCSPMKGHSHVYWYRQLPEEGLKFMVYLQKENIIDESGMPKERFSAEFPKEGPSILRIQQVVRGDSAAYFCASSLRQPLRDTIYEQYFGPGTRLTVT.